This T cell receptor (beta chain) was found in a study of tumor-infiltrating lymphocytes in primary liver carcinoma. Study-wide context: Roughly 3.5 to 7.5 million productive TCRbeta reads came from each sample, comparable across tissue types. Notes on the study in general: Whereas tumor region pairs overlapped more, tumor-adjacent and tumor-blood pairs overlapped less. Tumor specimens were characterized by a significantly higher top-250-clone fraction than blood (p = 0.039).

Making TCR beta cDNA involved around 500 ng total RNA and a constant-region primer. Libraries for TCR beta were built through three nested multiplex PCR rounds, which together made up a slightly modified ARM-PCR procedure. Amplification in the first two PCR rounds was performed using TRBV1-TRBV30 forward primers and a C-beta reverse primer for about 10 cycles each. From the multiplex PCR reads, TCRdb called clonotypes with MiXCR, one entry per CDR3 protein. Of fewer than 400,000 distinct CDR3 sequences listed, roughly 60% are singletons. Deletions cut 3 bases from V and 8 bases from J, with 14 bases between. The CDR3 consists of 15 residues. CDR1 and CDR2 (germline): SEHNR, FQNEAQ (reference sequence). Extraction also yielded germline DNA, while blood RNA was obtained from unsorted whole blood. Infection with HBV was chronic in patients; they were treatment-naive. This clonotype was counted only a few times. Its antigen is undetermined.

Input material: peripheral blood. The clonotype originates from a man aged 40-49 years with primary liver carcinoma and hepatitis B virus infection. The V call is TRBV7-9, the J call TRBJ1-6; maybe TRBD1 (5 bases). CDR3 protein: CASSFDGGRDSPLHF. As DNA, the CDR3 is TGTGCCAGCAGCTTTGACGGGGGTCGGGATTCACCCCTCCACTTT. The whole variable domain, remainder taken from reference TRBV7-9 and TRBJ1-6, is DTGVSQNPRHKITKRGQNVTFRCDPISEHNRLYWYRQTLGQGPEFLTYFQNEAQLEKSRLLSDRFSAERPKGSFSTLEIQRTEQGDSAMYLCASSFDGGRDSPLHFGNGTRLTVT.